These 10 T cell receptor beta chains originate from one sample sequenced in a study of identical twins. Each CDR3 protein gets one entry after TCRdb re-called the 5' RACE reads with MiXCR. Found here are a few hundred thousand distinct CDR3 sequences, roughly 9% of them singletons; the top ten hold under 10%. The sample consisted of naive T cells sorted from blood. These receptors all stem from a woman aged 45 to 65 in good health.

This clonotype has ten or more counts. J is TRBJ2-5 and V is TRBV28, with D possibly being TRBD2 (5 bases). V lost 3 bases to trimming and J lost 5 bases, with 19 bases between them. The CDR3 has 16 residues. Germline-derived CDR1 and CDR2 are MDHEN and SYDVKM. CDR3: CASSLAGGSGLETQYF. The CDR3 nucleotides read TGTGCCAGCAGTTTGGCGGGTGGCAGCGGATTGGAGACCCAGTACTTC.

The chain's CDR3 is CASSWRQGRQETQYF. CDR3 sequence (DNA): TGCGCCAGCAGCTGGAGACAGGGTCGCCAAGAGACCCAGTACTTC. The chain has TRBV5-1 and TRBJ2-5; 7 nucleotides match TRBD1. V shed 3 bases, J shed 1 base, and the junction held 6 bases outside the gene matches. CDR1 is SGHRS and CDR2 is YFSETQ in the germline V gene. This CDR3 comprises 15 residues.

This clonotype was detected ten times or more. The chain links TRBV5-1 to TRBJ2-7; D is tentatively TRBD1 or TRBD2 (5 bases each). Germline lookup yields CDR1 SGHRS and CDR2 YFSETQ. Trimming shortened V by 1 base and J by 2 bases, and 7 bases separated the two germline ends. The CDR3 runs 13 residues. CDR3 region: CASSLTGPYEQYV. The CDR3 DNA is TGCGCCAGCAGCTTGACGGGACCCTACGAGCAGTACGTC.

This chain links TRBV12-3 or TRBV12-4 with TRBJ1-6; D perhaps matches TRBD1 (5 bases). CDR3 length equals 13 residues. Trimming removed 3 bases at V and 10 bases at J, with 10 bases between. The DNA for the CDR3 is TGTGCCAGCAGTTTTTCAGGGTACTCACCCCTCCACTTT. Protein sequence: CASSFSGYSPLHF.

The sample holds many counts of this clonotype. The gene calls are TRBV28 and TRBJ1-3, with 7 bases identical to TRBD1. From germline, CDR1 is MDHEN and CDR2 SYDVKM. The CDR3 has 13 residues. V lost 2 bases, J lost 15 bases, and 10 bases stayed unmatched. The CDR3 DNA reads as TGTGCCAGCAGTTTAGGGGACAGAGATGGATCATATTTT. It is translated as CASSLGDRDGSYF.

The J gene is TRBJ2-7, the V gene TRBV2, with 11 nucleotides matching TRBD2. This CDR3 is 13 amino acids long. Trimming took 7 bases from V and 6 from J; bases not matched to a gene: 5. The germline CDR1 and CDR2 sequences are SNHLY and FYNNEI. The CDR3 is CASTSGRRTEQYF. The CDR3 DNA reads TGTGCCAGCACTAGCGGGAGGAGAACCGAGCAGTACTTC.

This sequence joins TRBV12-3 or TRBV12-4 and TRBJ2-2, with TRBD1 matching over 7 bases. The CDR3 loop spans 14 amino acids. J was trimmed by 5 bases and V by 4 bases; bases with no gene match: 4. In nucleotides, the CDR3 is TGTGCCAGCAGTTCCATACAGGGGACCGGGGAGCTGTTTTTT. The encoded protein is CASSSIQGTGELFF.

This clonotype was detected many times. The J gene is TRBJ1-1, the V gene TRBV6-2 or TRBV6-3, with unresolved D. CDR3 length: 17 residues. V lost 2 bases and J 0 bases, leaving 16 bases between the germline ends. Germline loops: CDR1 MNHEY, CDR2 SVGEGT. CDR3 in DNA: TGTGCCAGCAGTTACCCGGAGGGCTTGGGTATGAACACTGAAGCTTTCTTT. Its translation: CASSYPEGLGMNTEAFF.

This clonotype has a handful of counts. V gene TRBV20-1 combines with J gene TRBJ2-5; 13 positions match TRBD2. Trimming took 6 bases from V and 2 from J; bases not matched to a gene: 9. The CDR3 is 16 amino acids. Germline CDR1 DFQATT, CDR2 SNEGSKA (reference sequence). In DNA, the CDR3 is TGCAGTGCCAAGGGACTAGCGGGATCAACGCAAGAGACCCAGTACTTC. Translated, it gives CSAKGLAGSTQETQYF.

This clonotype was seen a handful of times. This sequence joins TRBV12-3 or TRBV12-4 and TRBJ1-1; 7 nucleotides line up with TRBD1. The CDR3 is 13 residues long. Losses at the gene ends were 8 bases for V and 4 bases for J; bases not matched to a gene: 7. The CDR3 loop is CASGGRGPTEAFF. DNA of the CDR3: TGTGCCAGCGGGGGAAGGGGGCCCACTGAAGCTTTCTTT.